This TCR beta chain came from a study of cytomegalovirus exposure and HLA in healthy donors (dated by TCRdb to about 2017). At the level of the whole study: According to an earlier analysis of several hundred of the donors, about 179 million T cells yielded 90 million to 140 million unique TCR beta sequences and 250 to 350 Gb of sequence data. An early release that covered approximately 600 HLA-typed donors contained around 300 gigabases of sequencing data and around 80 million unique TCR sequences. Among the approximately 400 genotyped donors, approximately 76% belonged to the genetic ancestry cluster associated with self-reported Caucasian donors. The study was designed to test whether signatures of past pathogen exposure could be identified by cataloging public T cell receptors. The study used immunosequencing to profile the T cell repertoires of some 600 subjects and linked those repertoires to cytomegalovirus serostatus. Along with the roughly 610-subject first cohort, a separate validation cohort of more than 90 different subjects was used. To predict cytomegalovirus infection status, the study brought together high-throughput TCR immunosequencing, statistical association of individual TCRs with disease status, and machine learning. A later analysis re-analyzed previously published TCR beta repertoires from 550 to 700 donors and added high-resolution HLA genotyping to study TCR occurrence patterns. In the later analysis, no new phenotypic data were used to find candidate immune exposures; instead, reliance was placed on TCR beta sequences and their occurrence across donors. An earlier analysis of around 640 of the donors used high-throughput TCR beta sequencing to judge whether each TCR beta V gene segment behaved as functional or pseudogenic. Donor age, sex, ethnicity and CMV serostatus were compiled alongside the repertoire data. Genome-wide SNP genotypes for about three fifths of the roughly 670 donors were used in a later genetic analysis, which treated that subset as a discovery cohort. All discovery cohort repertoires had been generated using a single sequencing platform. HLA typing included class I and class II loci at four-digit resolution. Typing coverage differed by locus: A, B, C, DRB1 and DQB1 were typed in roughly 620-630 donors, DQA1 in about 550, DPA1 in some 600, and DPB1 in around 490. About 5 DR-DQ haplotypes were handled as single units for association and clustering, since linkage in the cohort was strong. Among roughly 400 genotyped donors of the cohort, an average of roughly 230,000 unique TCR beta nucleotide sequences was sequenced per donor, of which 15% to 20% were non-productive.

Libraries were prepared through the immunoSEQ multiplex PCR assay. The multiplex PCR relied on a mix of 60 forward primers for TCR Vbeta segments and 13 reverse primers for TCR Jbeta segments. Amplification of the CDR3 region of rearranged TCR beta genes was performed with a multiplex PCR assay on genomic DNA. On the Illumina HiSeq System, the amplified TCR beta libraries were sequenced as 87-base-pair reads. Concerning the study's data processing: Across the roughly 700 repertoires, a later analysis counted roughly 84 million unique TCR beta chains, approximately 10 million of which were shared by at least two donors. Raw reads were error-corrected and collapsed into unique sequences with a nearest-neighbor algorithm that merged closely related sequences to remove PCR and sequencing errors. Alignment of CDR3 sequences to IMGT reference sequences was used to assign V, D and J gene segments. Each retained sequence needed at least a six-nucleotide match to both a V gene segment and a J gene segment. Rearrangements were classified as productive when the CDR3 lacked stop codons and remained in frame with V and J, and all other rearrangements were classified as non-productive. CDR3 was defined according to IMGT convention as the region running from the second conserved V-encoded cysteine to the conserved J-encoded phenylalanine. In an earlier analysis of approximately 500 of the donors, sequences lacking an unambiguous match to a single V gene segment were excluded. An earlier analysis of over 450 of the donors classified V segments as functional when productive rearrangements were above 56.7% and as segregating when the standard deviation between donors was above 5%. A statistical classification framework was built for diagnosing cytomegalovirus status from the catalog of TCR beta chain sequences. In a later analysis, TCR nucleotide sequences were compared against IMGT/GENE-DB human TR gene sequences so that V and J genes could be assigned. Using the TCRdist pipeline, a later analysis assigned CDR3 sequences along with most-parsimonious VDJ recombination scenarios. In a later analysis, each TCR beta chain was defined by its CDR3 amino acid sequence together with its V-gene family, and reads without a unique V-gene family were excluded. A later analysis removed several hundred highly shared, low-generation-probability nucleotide sequences to deal with suspected cross-contamination and a sequencing artifact. A later analysis calculated a clonal expansion index for each public chain from normalized within-repertoire ranks of inferred template counts. In a later analysis, generation probabilities were computed using a VDJ recombination model fitted to out-of-frame rearrangements, and the results were checked against IGoR. In a later analysis, TCR-TCR, TCR-HLA and TCR-CMV co-occurrence was scored with hypergeometric tests, and a repertoire-size bias correction was applied to TCR pairs. To estimate false discovery rates, a later analysis permuted the HLA or CMV assignments 20 times. A later analysis grouped co-occurring TCRs with DBSCAN, adding TCRdist sequence similarity when clustering within HLA-allele-positive subsets. Repertoires with fewer than 30,000 or more than 120,000 public chains, plus five repertoires with anomalous nucleotide sharing, were excluded from co-occurrence clustering. TCRdb re-hosts the immuneACCESS table, in-frame sequences only. Its copies lack some clones; in the studies checked, an unresolved V gene accounts for under half of them, and the cause for the rest is not known. V, J and clone size were drawn from that table, and D and trimming were deduced from the DNA. The sample has 96,000 or so clones on record, 65% to 85% of them singletons. The top ten constitute roughly 14% of the sample.

This clone came up a few times. What this receptor recognizes is not known. Per-base qualities were not stored, and no clone one base away is much larger. The germline V gene gives CDR1 as SGHTA and CDR2 as FQGNSA. Germline trimming: 6 bases from V, 6 bases from J; junction bases outside gene matches: 6. From the cysteine up to the phenylalanine, the CDR3 has a length of 14 residues. Of the read, only the CDR3 DNA is kept; its 42 bases are in frame from base 1. Study-wide conclusions, independent of this receptor: According to a later analysis, parvovirus B19, influenza, CMV and Epstein-Barr virus appeared linked to several top co-occurrence clusters. Most CMV-associated TCR beta chains appeared to be HLA-restricted in a later analysis, and the HLA associations seemed to be driven largely by CMV exposure. In a later analysis, 16,951 TCR beta sequences were associated with specific HLA alleles at a false discovery rate of 0.05. According to a later genetic analysis, donors in an Asian-associated ancestry cluster had fewer N-insertions in productive TCRs than the approximately 670-donor mean. Compared with equally common non-associated chains, HLA-associated TCR beta chains in a later analysis were more clonally expanded and had lower generation probabilities. Because HLA typing was unavailable for some donors at each locus, only the typed subset was used in association tests. The 87-base-pair reads could not distinguish some IMGT-functional V segments, including TRBV6-2 and TRBV6-3, so those segments were excluded. A cluster of highly shared sequence variants was judged likely to be a technical artifact of the sequencing pipeline. Linkage disequilibrium might explain the correlated functional status among segregating V segments, but an unknown experimental factor could not be ruled out. In an earlier analysis of more than 500 of the donors, most TCR beta V segments appeared in productive rearrangements about 87% or about 30% of the time, broadly matching IMGT annotations. The earlier analysis of approximately 590 of the donors excluded seventeen rarely observed V segments, including chromosome 9 orphons, because counts were too low. In both the original and validation cohorts, the classifier was reported to diagnose cytomegalovirus status with high specificity and sensitivity. The study gave a list of 150 to 200 TCR beta chains associated with cytomegalovirus. While some public TCRs were present in many individuals, most TCR sequences turned up only very rarely across donors. Only TCR beta chains were sequenced in this cohort, and the absence of alpha or paired-chain data limited detectable features. According to a later analysis, TCR association rates differed among HLA loci, with DRB1 alleles showing the most associated TCRs and HLA-C alleles showing the fewest. The authors suggested that the approach could potentially be extended to other disease states and immunological phenotypes. A further reported finding was that TCR beta sequences accurately predicted the HLA-A and HLA-B alleles for most subjects in the first cohort. An association between a missense DCLRE1C variant and V-gene and J-gene trimming of TCR beta chains was found in a later genetic analysis and replicated in an independent cohort. For the cohort, immune exposure information was limited to CMV serostatus. Sequencing depth was assumed to be roughly uniform across donors in the presence/absence analyses, though that assumption may not hold. When HLA alleles, especially DR and DQ, strongly co-occurred, attributing TCR associations to individual alleles was difficult. In vitro tests confirmed that three of the cytomegalovirus-associated TCR beta chains recognize cytomegalovirus antigens.

The cohort consisted of fewer than 700 healthy bone marrow donors. At the time of sampling, every cohort member was nominally healthy, though immune exposures that went unrecorded were likely present. The donor tested CMV seropositive and was one of the 289 seropositive cohort members. A peripheral blood sample was collected from each donor, and TCR beta sequencing was performed on peripheral blood mononuclear cells. The Qiagen DNeasy Blood Extraction Kit was used to extract genomic DNA from the blood cell samples. Source material: PBMCs. The rearranged chain carries TRBV7-2 and TRBJ2-5; the central 11 bases match TRBD1. The clonotype was recovered from a woman aged 70 to 79 in good health and CMV-seropositive. The bases read TGTGCCAGCAGGAGGACAGGGGGCGCCCAGACCCAGTACTTC. Its coded protein is CASRRTGGAQTQYF.